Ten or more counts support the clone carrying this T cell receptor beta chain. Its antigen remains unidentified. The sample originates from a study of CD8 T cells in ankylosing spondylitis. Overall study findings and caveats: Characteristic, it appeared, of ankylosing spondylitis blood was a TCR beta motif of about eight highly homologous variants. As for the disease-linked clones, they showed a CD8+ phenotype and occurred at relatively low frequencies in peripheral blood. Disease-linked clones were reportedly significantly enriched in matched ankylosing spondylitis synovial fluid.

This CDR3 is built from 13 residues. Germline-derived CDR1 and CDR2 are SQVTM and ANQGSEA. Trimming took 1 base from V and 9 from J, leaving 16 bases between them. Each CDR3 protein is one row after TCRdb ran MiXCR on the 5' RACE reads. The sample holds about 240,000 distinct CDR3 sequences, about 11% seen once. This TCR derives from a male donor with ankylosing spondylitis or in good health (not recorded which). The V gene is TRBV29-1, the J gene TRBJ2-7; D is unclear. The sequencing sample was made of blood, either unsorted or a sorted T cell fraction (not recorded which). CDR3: CSVEGGTSFAQYF. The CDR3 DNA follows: TGCAGCGTTGAAGGGGGTACCTCTTTCGCGCAGTACTTC.